This entry lists 32 T cell receptor beta chains sequenced from one sample in a study of shared clonotypes between healthy human individuals. Terminally differentiated effector memory CD45RA+ cells were excluded by CCR7 positive selection of CD45RO-negative cells. Produced via immunoSEQ multiplex PCR; TCRdb's table is partial and in-frame only. Of some 2,000,000 clones detected, 85% to 95% appear once; the ten largest clones hold approximately 1.2%. The sequenced sample consisted of naive CD8+ T cells sorted from blood. These receptors came from a man aged 18 to 30 in good health.

The chain joins TRBV27 to TRBJ2-7; TRBD2 matches 9 bases. This CDR3 has 17 residues. With 5 bases clipped from V and 5 bases from J, the junction kept 16 bases outside the gene matches. In germline, CDR1 is MNHEY, CDR2 SMNVEV (reference sequence). DNA for the CDR3: TGTGCCAGCAGTCCTCTAGCTGTCGGCGGGGGGGCCCACGAGCAGTACTTC. This gives the protein CASSPLAVGGGAHEQYF.

Concerning this clone: This sample also contains other DNA sequences that code for the same CDR3. V is TRBV27 and J is TRBJ2-7; 8 positions match TRBD2. The germline V gene has CDR1 MNHEY and CDR2 SMNVEV (reference sequence). Trimming took 6 bases from V and 1 from J; bases not matched to a gene: 8. The CDR3 runs to 15 residues. CDR3 nucleotides: TGTGCCAGCAGCGCAGGTACTAGCGGATCCTACGAGCAGTACTTC. It translates to CASSAGTSGSYEQYF.

The J gene is TRBJ2-7, the V gene TRBV7-9; the D is unclear. The CDR3 totals 12 residues. The germline gives CDR1 SEHNR, CDR2 FQNEAQ (reference sequence). The V and J ends lost 5 bases and 6 bases respectively, with 11 bases between them. The CDR3 reads CASSPDWGEQYF. The CDR3 nucleotides read TGTGCCAGCAGCCCCGACTGGGGCGAGCAGTACTTC. The full variable domain, rest sourced from reference TRBV7-9 and TRBJ2-7, is DTGVSQNPRHKITKRGQNVTFRCDPISEHNRLYWYRQTLGQGPEFLTYFQNEAQLEKSRLLSDRFSAERPKGSFSTLEIQRTEQGDSAMYLCASSPDWGEQYFGPGTRLTVT.

The rearrangement links TRBV6-1 to TRBJ1-5, with 10 bases aligning to TRBD1. V was pared by 2 bases and J by 6 bases, with 10 bases of the junction left unmatched. Looked up from germline, CDR1 is MNHNS and CDR2 is SASEGT. The CDR3 extends over 17 amino acids. CDR3 loop: CASSEHSPGQGTQPQHF. CDR3 DNA: TGTGCCAGCAGTGAACATAGTCCGGGACAGGGGACTCAGCCCCAGCATTTT.

Turning to this clone: Other DNA sequences from this sample encode an identical CDR3 as well. The V and J genes are TRBV19 and TRBJ2-1; TRBD2 aligns across 9 bases. Trimming at V came to 3 bases and at J to 0 bases, leaving 3 bases not matched to a gene. Germline loops: CDR1 LNHDA, CDR2 SQIVND (reference sequence). The CDR3 contains 16 residues. The CDR3: CASSISGGTSYNEQFF. In nucleotides, the CDR3 is TGTGCCAGTAGTATCAGCGGGGGGACCTCCTACAATGAGCAGTTCTTC.

This sequence joins TRBV9 and TRBJ2-3, with TRBD1 matching over 8 bases. The junction had 8 bases not matched to a gene; V was cut back by 6 bases and J by 2 bases. The CDR3 spans 15 residues. The V gene's germline CDR1 is SGDLS and CDR2 YYNGEE. The CDR3: CASTMTGAFTDTQYF. In nucleotides, the CDR3 is TGTGCCAGCACAATGACAGGGGCGTTCACAGATACGCAGTATTTT.

The chain carries TRBV4-1 and TRBJ2-7; no clear D. The CDR3 totals 12 residues. Germline assignment: CDR1 MGHRA and CDR2 YSYEKL. V shed 0 bases and J shed 7 bases, with 7 bases lying between them. CDR3 sequence: CASSQDPAEQYF. Written as DNA, the CDR3 is TGCGCCAGCAGCCAAGATCCGGCAGAGCAGTACTTC.

The rearrangement links TRBV4-1 to TRBJ1-1; 8 bases fit TRBD1. V gave up 0 bases and J gave up 2 bases; unmatched junction bases: 8. The germline CDR1 and CDR2 sequences are MGHRA and YSYEKL. The CDR3 has 17 amino acids. This chain's CDR3 is CASSQEQEQGENTEAFF. CDR3 nucleotide sequence: TGCGCCAGCAGCCAAGAACAGGAACAGGGGGAAAACACTGAAGCTTTCTTT.

J is TRBJ2-2 and V is TRBV7-9, with unresolved D. V lost 5 bases, J lost 2 bases, and 12 bases lay in between. CDR3 length equals 15 residues. CDR1 is SEHNR, CDR2 FQNEAQ, per germline (reference sequence). CDR3 sequence: CASSQDPFNTGELFF. The CDR3 nucleotides read TGTGCCAGCAGCCAAGACCCATTCAACACCGGGGAGCTGTTTTTT. The full variable domain, in which reference TRBV7-9 and TRBJ2-2 provide the parts outside the CDR3, is DTGVSQNPRHKITKRGQNVTFRCDPISEHNRLYWYRQTLGQGPEFLTYFQNEAQLEKSRLLSDRFSAERPKGSFSTLEIQRTEQGDSAMYLCASSQDPFNTGELFFGEGSRLTVL.

This sequence joins TRBV5-1 and TRBJ2-7; possibly TRBD1 for D (6 bases). Germline assignment: CDR1 SGHRS and CDR2 YFSETQ. The CDR3 totals 14 residues. V was clipped by 2 bases and J by 0 bases, with 9 bases between them. The chain's CDR3 is CASSLLDSSYEQYF. The CDR3 DNA sequence: TGCGCCAGCAGCTTACTGGACAGCTCCTACGAGCAGTACTTC. The whole variable domain, filled in from reference TRBV5-1 and TRBJ2-7, reads KAGVTQTPRYLIKTRGQQVTLSCSPISGHRSVSWYQQTPGQGLQFLFEYFSETQRNKGNFPGRFSGRQFSNSRSEMNVSTLELGDSALYLCASSLLDSSYEQYFGPGTRLTVT.

This rearrangement joins TRBV7-8 to TRBJ2-7; TRBD1 agrees at 8 bases. The CDR3 runs 17 residues. From germline, CDR1 is SGHVS and CDR2 FQNEAQ. V lost 2 bases and J lost 0; bases outside the gene matches: 9. CDR3 sequence: CASSLPGTGTGSYEQYF. In nucleotides, the CDR3 is TGTGCCAGCAGCTTACCCGGAACCGGGACAGGCTCCTACGAGCAGTACTTC.

Note on this clone: Other DNA sequences from this sample encode an identical CDR3 as well. The rearrangement links TRBV2 to TRBJ2-5; the D gene is possibly TRBD1 (6 bases). There are 15 residues in the CDR3. V lost 0 bases and J lost 3, with 11 bases in between. From germline, CDR1 is SNHLY and CDR2 FYNNEI. The CDR3 sequence is CASSEATRGEETQYF. DNA for the CDR3: TGTGCCAGCAGTGAAGCTACCAGGGGCGAAGAGACCCAGTACTTC.

The chain combines TRBV4-3 with TRBJ2-1, with D perhaps TRBD1 (6 bases). Deletions cut 7 bases from V and 0 bases from J, with 16 bases between. This CDR3 spans 16 amino acids. Germline assignment: CDR1 LGHNA and CDR2 YSLEER. This CDR3 is CASTPGTSPSYNEQFF. In DNA form, the CDR3 reads TGCGCCAGCACGCCTGGGACATCACCCTCCTACAATGAGCAGTTCTTC.

The genes are TRBV7-9 and TRBJ2-7, with D possibly matching TRBD2 (6 bases). Germline V CDR1 and CDR2: SEHNR, FQNEAQ (reference sequence). The CDR3 contains 14 residues. Trimming cost V 4 bases and J 2 bases, with 12 bases left between them. The CDR3 here is CASSSTSSTYEQYF. CDR3 nucleotides: TGTGCCAGCAGCTCGACTAGTTCCACCTACGAGCAGTACTTC. The entire variable domain, with the rest obtained from reference TRBV7-9 and TRBJ2-7, is as follows: DTGVSQNPRHKITKRGQNVTFRCDPISEHNRLYWYRQTLGQGPEFLTYFQNEAQLEKSRLLSDRFSAERPKGSFSTLEIQRTEQGDSAMYLCASSSTSSTYEQYFGPGTRLTVT.

This chain uses TRBV15 with TRBJ2-7; 8 bases agree with TRBD1. This CDR3 is 16 amino acids long. Germline loops: CDR1 LNHNV, CDR2 YYDKDF (reference sequence). Trimming took 4 bases from V and 3 from J; bases not matched to a gene: 11. CDR3 in DNA: TGTGCCACCAGCACCTACTCGGGACAGGACATCTACGAGCAGTACTTC. This codes for CATSTYSGQDIYEQYF.

The rearrangement links TRBV4-2 to TRBJ2-5; D call uncertain. Trimming took 0 bases from V and 3 from J, leaving 8 bases between them. This CDR3 has 14 amino acids. Germline CDR1 reads LGHNA; CDR2 reads YNFKEQ. The CDR3, as DNA: TGTGCCAGCAGCCAAGACGTTCTTAAAGAGACCCAGTACTTC. Protein sequence: CASSQDVLKETQYF.

This sequence joins TRBV27 and TRBJ2-7; 12 positions match TRBD2. The CDR3 covers 16 residues. V dropped 5 bases and J dropped 2; count of bases not matched to a gene: 7. Per germline, CDR1 MNHEY and CDR2 SMNVEV (reference sequence). The CDR3 reads CASSVLAGGVTYEQYF. The CDR3 coding sequence is TGTGCCAGCAGTGTACTAGCGGGGGGTGTAACCTACGAGCAGTACTTC.

The chain links TRBV11-2 to TRBJ2-2; the match to TRBD2 covers 8 bases. The V gene's germline CDR1 is SGHAT and CDR2 FQNNGV. CDR3 length: 17 residues. The junction had 9 bases not matched to a gene; V was cut back by 3 bases and J by 3 bases. CDR3: CASSLLAGFGDTGELFF. In DNA, the CDR3 is TGTGCCAGCAGCTTGTTAGCGGGATTCGGTGACACCGGGGAGCTGTTTTTT. Full variable domain (outside the CDR3, taken from reference TRBV11-2 and TRBJ2-2): EAGVAQSPRYKIIEKRQSVAFWCNPISGHATLYWYQQILGQGPKLLIQFQNNGVVDDSQLPKDRFSAERLKGVDSTLKIQPAKLEDSAVYLCASSLLAGFGDTGELFFGEGSRLTVL.

The chain links TRBV11-2 to TRBJ2-5, with D hard to call. From germline, CDR1 is SGHAT and CDR2 FQNNGV. The CDR3 sequence is 13 residues long. V was shortened by 0 bases and J by 1 base, with 3 bases between the two germline ends. In DNA form, the CDR3 reads TGTGCCAGCAGCTTAGAGACCCAAGAGACCCAGTACTTC. This codes for CASSLETQETQYF.

V gene TRBV6-1 combines with J gene TRBJ2-7; no clear D gene. The germline V gene has CDR1 MNHNS and CDR2 SASEGT. This CDR3 spans 10 amino acids. Trimming removed 7 bases from V and 5 bases from J, with 6 bases in between. The CDR3 nucleotides are TGTGCCAGCAATACAGACGAGCAGTACTTC. This sequence encodes CASNTDEQYF.

The V and J genes are TRBV4-1 and TRBJ1-1; D not resolved. Germline lookup yields CDR1 MGHRA and CDR2 YSYEKL. This CDR3 is built from 14 residues. V was trimmed by 0 bases and J by 1 base, leaving 6 bases between them. The CDR3 region is CASSQDRQNTEAFF. The DNA of the CDR3 is TGCGCCAGCAGCCAAGATCGCCAGAACACTGAAGCTTTCTTT.

The V call is TRBV6-1, the J call TRBJ2-7; D perhaps matches TRBD1 (6 bases). Deletions cut 1 base from V and 3 bases from J, with 10 bases between. CDR3 length: 14 amino acids. Germline assignment: CDR1 MNHNS and CDR2 SASEGT. The CDR3: CASSEDWTVYEQYF. The CDR3 DNA reads TGTGCCAGCAGTGAAGACTGGACAGTCTACGAGCAGTACTTC.

The chain links TRBV27 to TRBJ2-7; 11 bases align to TRBD1. Per the germline V gene, CDR1 is MNHEY and CDR2 is SMNVEV (reference sequence). The CDR3 is 16 amino acids. Germline trimming cut 2 bases from V and 3 bases from J; bases unmatched to any gene: 6. CDR3 residues: CASSLPGTGGSYEQYF. The DNA for the CDR3 is TGTGCCAGCAGTTTACCCGGGACAGGGGGGAGCTACGAGCAGTACTTC.

V gene TRBV10-3 combines with J gene TRBJ2-7; TRBD2 is a possible D gene (7 bases). The CDR3 is 15 amino acids. V was clipped by 2 bases and J by 7 bases, with 18 bases between them. Germline V CDR1 and CDR2: ENHRY, SYGVKD. The CDR3 DNA is TGTGCCATCAGTGAGGCAGGGGAGGGCCAGGATGAGCAGTACTTC. Encoded protein: CAISEAGEGQDEQYF.

The chain joins TRBV6-5 to TRBJ2-7; D is uncertain. V was shortened by 0 bases and J by 4 bases, with 16 bases between the two germline ends. There are 16 residues in the CDR3. Germline loops: CDR1 MNHEY, CDR2 SVGAGI. The CDR3 is CASSYSIGQVFYEQYF. In DNA form, the CDR3 reads TGTGCCAGCAGTTACTCGATAGGGCAGGTGTTTTACGAGCAGTACTTC.

In regard to this clone: The identical CDR3 is also encoded by other nucleotide sequences in the sample. The rearrangement uses TRBV5-4 and TRBJ2-5; D is perhaps TRBD2 (6 bases). Germline V gives CDR1 SGHNT, CDR2 YYREEE (reference sequence). The CDR3 consists of 13 residues. The V and J ends lost 2 bases and 2 bases respectively, with 7 bases between them. The CDR3 region has the DNA TGTGCCAGCAGCTTTCGGGGGCAAGAGACCCAGTACTTC. This encodes CASSFRGQETQYF.

The chain couples TRBV28 to TRBJ2-3; 8 bases are shared with TRBD2. Germline assignment: CDR1 MDHEN and CDR2 SYDVKM. CDR3 length: 19 amino acids. J lost 2 bases, V lost 5 bases, and 18 bases had no gene match. The CDR3 bases are TGTGCCAGCAGTAAAGACTACGCACCGGGACTAGGCTACACAGATACGCAGTATTTT. Residues: CASSKDYAPGLGYTDTQYF.

V is TRBV4-1 and J is TRBJ1-1; D remains unclear. CDR3 length: 15 amino acids. In germline, CDR1 is MGHRA, CDR2 YSYEKL. Trimming removed 1 base from V and 5 bases from J, with 14 bases in between. CDR3 in DNA: TGCGCCAGCAGCCAAGGAGCCATTTTGGGGACTGAAGCTTTCTTT. It yields the protein CASSQGAILGTEAFF.

The chain employs TRBV6-6 and TRBJ2-7, with D hard to call. Looked up from germline, CDR1 is MNHNY and CDR2 is SVGAGI (reference sequence). The CDR3 is 14 amino acids. Deletions cut 0 bases from V and 2 bases from J, with 8 bases between. The CDR3 nucleotides are TGTGCCAGCAGTTACTCGGGGTTCACCTACGAGCAGTACTTC. Its translation is CASSYSGFTYEQYF.

V and J are TRBV7-8 and TRBJ2-3; either TRBD1 or TRBD2 may supply D (5 bases each). Between the trimmed V and J ends, which lost 3 bases and 0 bases, there was a span of 13 bases. Germline CDR1 SGHVS, CDR2 FQNEAQ. This CDR3 region has 16 residues. The DNA of the CDR3 is TGTGCCAGCAGCTTTACCCGGGACGGAAGCACAGATACGCAGTATTTT. This sequence encodes CASSFTRDGSTDTQYF.

As to this clone: Since a much larger clone is just one base distant, this may be a read error. The sample carries other DNA sequences with the same CDR3. This chain connects TRBV6-6 to TRBJ2-7; 9 bases are shared with TRBD1. V dropped 0 bases and J dropped 4; count of bases not matched to a gene: 1. From germline, CDR1 is MNHNY and CDR2 SVGAGI (reference sequence). The CDR3 has 14 residues. CDR3: CASSYSDRGYEQYF. CDR3 DNA sequence: TGTGCCAGCAGTTACTCGGACAGGGGTTACGAGCAGTACTTC.

The CDR3 sequence is CASSAGLAAYEQYF. CDR3 DNA: TGTGCCAGCAGCGCGGGACTAGCGGCCTACGAGCAGTACTTC. The chain joins TRBV13 to TRBJ2-7; TRBD2 agrees at 11 bases. Germline lookup yields CDR1 PRHDT and CDR2 FYEKMQ (reference sequence). V lost 5 bases and J lost 2; bases outside the gene matches: 2. CDR3 length: 14 residues.